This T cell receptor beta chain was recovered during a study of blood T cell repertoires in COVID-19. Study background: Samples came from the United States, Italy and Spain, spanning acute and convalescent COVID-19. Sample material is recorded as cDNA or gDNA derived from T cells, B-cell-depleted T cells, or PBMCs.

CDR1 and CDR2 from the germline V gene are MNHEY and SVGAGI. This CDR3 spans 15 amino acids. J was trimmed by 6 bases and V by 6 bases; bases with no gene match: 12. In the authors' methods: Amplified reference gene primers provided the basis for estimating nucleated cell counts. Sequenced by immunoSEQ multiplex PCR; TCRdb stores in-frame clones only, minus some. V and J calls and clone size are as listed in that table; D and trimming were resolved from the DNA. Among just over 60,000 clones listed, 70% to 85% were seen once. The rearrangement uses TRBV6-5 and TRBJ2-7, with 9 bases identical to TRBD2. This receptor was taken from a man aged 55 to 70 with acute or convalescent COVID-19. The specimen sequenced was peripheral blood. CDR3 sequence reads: CASRTSGNVQGEQYF. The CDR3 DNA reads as TGTGCCAGCAGGACTAGCGGAAACGTACAAGGCGAGCAGTACTTC.